A single sample gave rise to the 27 T cell receptor beta chains below, sequenced in a study of long-term antiretroviral therapy in people with HIV. It was version v3.0 of the immunoSEQ assay that was run at survey level. Measured with immunoSEQ multiplex PCR; TCRdb has only the in-frame clones, and not every one. This table holds about 33,000 clones, roughly 96% found once. Material: unsorted PBMCs, obtained 6.5 to 6.6 years after starting antiretroviral therapy. These receptors came from a man aged 25-40 years with HIV.

This sequence joins TRBV7-9 and TRBJ2-1; tentative D call: TRBD1 (5 bases). The V gene's germline CDR1 is SEHNR and CDR2 FQNEAQ (reference sequence). This CDR3 has 14 amino acids. The V end was cut by 5 bases, the J end by 5 bases, with 13 bases between. The CDR3 sequence: CASSPPKGHNEQFF. CDR3 coding DNA: TGTGCCAGCAGCCCCCCAAAGGGGCACAATGAGCAGTTCTTC.

This chain links TRBV4-1 with TRBJ2-5; maybe TRBD1 (5 bases). Trimming left V 2 bases short and J 7 bases short, with 11 bases between. This CDR3 contains 13 residues. Germline V gene data show CDR1 as MGHRA and CDR2 as YSYEKL. CDR3 amino acids: CASSQQGAGTQYF. CDR3 DNA: TGCGCCAGCAGCCAACAAGGGGCCGGGACCCAGTACTTC.

The chain recombines TRBV29-1 with TRBJ2-1; tentatively, D is TRBD2 (5 bases). Germline loops: CDR1 SQVTM, CDR2 ANQGSEA. Trimming left V 4 bases short and J 4 bases short, with 20 bases between. CDR3 length: 16 residues. In DNA, the CDR3 is TGCAGCGTTGTACCCCCCGGGAAAGATGTGTACAATGAGCAGTTCTTC. Protein: CSVVPPGKDVYNEQFF.

The CDR3 bases are TGTGCCAGCAGCTTGGGCAGTTACTCGCGGGAACCCCAGCATTTT. Translation: CASSLGSYSREPQHF. The chain has TRBV7-2 and TRBJ1-5; D gene unclear. Germline V gene sequence: CDR1 SGHTA, CDR2 FQGNSA. V dropped 3 bases and J dropped 10 bases, with 19 bases sitting between them. This CDR3 has 15 amino acids.

This sequence joins TRBV4-3 and TRBJ1-3; no reliable D call. CDR3 length: 16 residues. Germline V gene lookup returns CDR1 LGHNA and CDR2 YSLEER. V was cut by 2 bases and J by 2 bases, with 13 bases left in between. CDR3 loop: CASSQMAVYPGNTIYF. In DNA form, the CDR3 reads TGCGCCAGCAGCCAAATGGCAGTTTACCCTGGAAACACCATATATTTT.

This chain joins TRBV4-1 and TRBJ1-3, with TRBD1 identical over 8 bases. There are 14 residues in the CDR3. Germline-derived CDR1 and CDR2 are MGHRA and YSYEKL. V trimming: 3 bases; J trimming: 6 bases; junction bases outside the gene matches: 4. Here the CDR3 DNA reads TGCGCCAGCAGCCAGACAGGGGTGGCAAACACCATATATTTT. Its translation: CASSQTGVANTIYF.

This chain joins TRBV5-1 and TRBJ1-1; the match to TRBD1 covers 8 bases. CDR3 length: 15 amino acids. V was clipped by 7 bases and J by 0 bases; unmatched bases: 8. The V gene's germline CDR1 is SGHRS and CDR2 YFSETQ. As DNA, the CDR3 is TGCGCCAGCGGCGAGGCAGGGGGCCTGAACACTGAAGCTTTCTTT. It codes for CASGEAGGLNTEAFF.

The rearrangement uses TRBV6-5 and TRBJ2-5; possibly TRBD2 for D (6 bases). Per the germline V gene, CDR1 is MNHEY and CDR2 is SVGAGI. The V and J ends lost 3 bases and 0 bases respectively, with 14 bases between them. This CDR3 spans 16 amino acids. In DNA, the CDR3 is TGTGCCAGCAGTTATGGGCCCGGAGGGCACCAAGAGACCCAGTACTTC. The encoded protein is CASSYGPGGHQETQYF.

This clone was seen just once. The V and J genes are TRBV6-5 and TRBJ2-7; 9 nucleotides agree with TRBD1. After removal of 6 bases from V and 5 bases from J, the junction contained 5 bases not matched to a gene. Germline V gene data show CDR1 as MNHEY and CDR2 as SVGAGI. The CDR3 is made up of 13 amino acids. CDR3 bases: TGTGCCAGCAGCTGGACAGGGGCCCACGAGCAGTACTTC. Residues: CASSWTGAHEQYF.

This chain links TRBV30 with TRBJ1-2; 9 positions agree with TRBD1. The V gene's germline CDR1 is GTSNPN and CDR2 SVGIG (reference sequence). V lost 3 bases and J lost 6; bases outside the gene matches: 11. This CDR3 is built from 15 residues. CDR3 loop: CAWSGTGRFKNGYTF. The CDR3 nucleotides read TGTGCCTGGAGCGGGACAGGGCGATTTAAGAATGGCTACACCTTC.

This sequence joins TRBV5-5 and TRBJ2-3, with 8 bases aligning to TRBD1. CDR1 is SGHKS, CDR2 YYEKEE, per germline (reference sequence). The CDR3 extends over 15 amino acids. V lost 2 bases and J lost 4; bases outside the gene matches: 6. CDR3 in DNA: TGTGCCAGCAGCTTCGGCGACAGGGGAGCAGATACGCAGTATTTT. Its translation is CASSFGDRGADTQYF. The whole variable domain, filled in from reference TRBV5-5 and TRBJ2-3, reads DAGVTQSPTHLIKTRGQQVTLRCSPISGHKSVSWYQQVLGQGPQFIFQYYEKEERGRGNFPDRFSARQFPNYSSELNVNALLLGDSALYLCASSFGDRGADTQYFGPGTRLTVL.

The chain combines TRBV30 with TRBJ2-7, with D possibly being TRBD1 or TRBD2 (6 bases each). CDR1 is GTSNPN and CDR2 is SVGIG in the germline V gene (reference sequence). This CDR3 has 14 residues. Trimming removed 0 bases at V and 0 bases at J, with 9 bases between. DNA for the CDR3: TGTGCCTGGAGTGTAGGGGGGAGCTCCTACGAGCAGTACTTC. Translating it yields CAWSVGGSSYEQYF. Full variable domain (remainder filled in from reference TRBV30 and TRBJ2-7): SQTIHQWPATLVQPVGSPLSLECTVEGTSNPNLYWYRQAAGRGLQLLFYSVGIGQISSEVPQNLSASRPQDRQFILSSKKLLLSDSGFYLCAWSVGGSSYEQYFGPGTRLTVT.

The V and J genes are TRBV4-3 and TRBJ2-1; D remains ambiguous. With 4 bases removed from V and 5 bases from J, the gap between germline ends came to 9 bases. This CDR3 is 13 amino acids long. Per germline, CDR1 LGHNA and CDR2 YSLEER. The DNA for the CDR3 is TGCGCCAGCAGCCCAGACCGAGACAATGAGCAGTTCTTC. Translated, it gives CASSPDRDNEQFF.

J is TRBJ2-1 and V is TRBV4-3, with 7 positions matching TRBD1. The CDR3 is 13 residues long. J lost 7 bases, V lost 4 bases, and 4 bases had no gene match. Germline loops: CDR1 LGHNA, CDR2 YSLEER. The CDR3 nucleotides are TGCGCCAGCAGCCCGGACAGGTGGAATGAGCAGTTCTTC. It is translated as CASSPDRWNEQFF.

The CDR3 sequence is CASSIGWAGASYEQYF. The CDR3 nucleotides read TGTGCCAGTAGTATAGGGTGGGCAGGTGCCTCCTACGAGCAGTACTTC. The gene calls are TRBV19 and TRBJ2-7; no firm D call. Germline V gene sequence: CDR1 LNHDA, CDR2 SQIVND (reference sequence). This CDR3 comprises 16 residues. V shed 1 base and J shed 0 bases, with 13 bases lying between them.

The rearrangement links TRBV7-9 to TRBJ1-1, with D possibly matching TRBD1 (6 bases). Germline CDR1 is SEHNR and CDR2 is FQNEAQ (reference sequence). V lost 4 bases and J lost 4, with 16 bases in between. The CDR3 has 15 amino acids. The CDR3 DNA reads as TGTGCCAGCAGCTCGGGGGGGCGGAGGGGCACTGAAGCTTTCTTT. This translates into CASSSGGRRGTEAFF. Using reference TRBV7-9 and TRBJ1-1 for the parts outside the CDR3, the full variable domain is DTGVSQNPRHKITKRGQNVTFRCDPISEHNRLYWYRQTLGQGPEFLTYFQNEAQLEKSRLLSDRFSAERPKGSFSTLEIQRTEQGDSAMYLCASSSGGRRGTEAFFGQGTRLTVV.

With respect to this clone: At the DNA level, this CDR3 is encoded by other sequences in the same sample as well. The chain is built from TRBV7-2 and TRBJ2-5; possible D gene TRBD2, 5 bases. CDR1 SGHTA and CDR2 FQGNSA come from the germline V gene. The ends were cut back, 3 bases at V and 3 bases at J, with 8 bases in the middle. The CDR3 has 13 amino acids. CDR3 sequence: CASSLGAEETQYF. The CDR3, as DNA: TGTGCCAGCAGCTTGGGAGCCGAAGAGACCCAGTACTTC. Together with reference TRBV7-2 and TRBJ2-5, the CDR3 gives the full variable domain: GAGVSQSPSNKVTEKGKDVELRCDPISGHTALYWYRQSLGQGLEFLIYFQGNSAPDKSGLPSDRFSAERTGGSVSTLTIQRTQQEDSAVYLCASSLGAEETQYFGPGTRLLVL.

J is TRBJ1-1 and V is TRBV30; the match to TRBD1 covers 10 bases. The junction had 5 bases not matched to a gene; V was cut back by 1 base and J by 3 bases. The germline CDR1 and CDR2 sequences are GTSNPN and SVGIG (reference sequence). The CDR3 length is 15 residues. CDR3 sequence reads: CAWSESGTGDTEAFF. In nucleotides, the CDR3 is TGTGCCTGGAGTGAGTCTGGGACAGGGGACACTGAAGCTTTCTTT.

The V call is TRBV13, the J call TRBJ2-3, with TRBD2 identical over 8 bases. The V and J ends lost 5 bases and 3 bases, in that order; junction bases with no gene match: 16. The CDR3 contains 18 residues. Germline CDR1 is PRHDT and CDR2 is FYEKMQ (reference sequence). CDR3 sequence (DNA): TGTGCCAGCAGCCCTCCCCCCCTAGCGGGCCCCGAAACAGATACGCAGTATTTT. Its translation: CASSPPPLAGPETDTQYF.

This chain links TRBV5-4 with TRBJ2-5; 7 positions agree with TRBD2. Germline CDR1 SGHNT, CDR2 YYREEE (reference sequence). V shed 3 bases and J 1 base; nucleotides not matched to a gene: 9. The CDR3 is 16 residues long. CDR3: CASSSPRGGIQETQYF. Written as DNA, the CDR3 is TGTGCCAGCAGCTCACCACGCGGGGGAATCCAAGAGACCCAGTACTTC.

This clone was counted once. Compared with germline, one end of the junction differs, possibly owing to a read error. The chain links TRBV6-6 to TRBJ2-1, with a weak D call TRBD2 (5 bases). Germline V gene sequence: CDR1 MNHNY, CDR2 SVGAGI (reference sequence). This CDR3 contains 14 residues. CDR3 nucleotides: TGTGCCAGCACTTACCGGGACTCCTACAATGAGCAGTTCTTC. The encoded protein is CASTYRDSYNEQFF.

This clone was seen only once. The V and J genes are TRBV7-2 and TRBJ2-7; no reliable D call. V lost 3 bases and J lost 0, with 0 bases in between. There are 11 residues in the CDR3. The germline V gene encodes CDR1 SGHTA and CDR2 FQGNSA. The CDR3 DNA reads TGTGCCAGCAGCTTCTCCTACGAGCAGTACTTC. Encoded protein: CASSFSYEQYF.

The rearrangement links TRBV7-9 to TRBJ1-2; no definite D call. Per the germline V gene, CDR1 is SEHNR and CDR2 is FQNEAQ (reference sequence). V lost 7 bases and J 3 bases, leaving 15 bases between the germline ends. CDR3 length equals 14 residues. CDR3 sequence (DNA): TGTGCCAGCATAGGACCGTCGGGTCACTATGGCTACACCTTC. Encoded protein: CASIGPSGHYGYTF.

The chain recombines TRBV5-1 with TRBJ2-2; D perhaps matches TRBD2 (5 bases). This CDR3 spans 15 amino acids. The germline V gene has CDR1 SGHRS and CDR2 YFSETQ. V lost 2 bases and J 5 bases, leaving 13 bases between the germline ends. The CDR3 DNA reads as TGCGCCAGCAGCTTTACGGGGATTAGTACCGGGGAGCTGTTTTTT. It encodes CASSFTGISTGELFF. The variable domain in full, completed from reference TRBV5-1 and TRBJ2-2, reads KAGVTQTPRYLIKTRGQQVTLSCSPISGHRSVSWYQQTPGQGLQFLFEYFSETQRNKGNFPGRFSGRQFSNSRSEMNVSTLELGDSALYLCASSFTGISTGELFFGEGSRLTVL.

In its sample, this clone was seen once. The chain couples TRBV6-6 to TRBJ1-5; D gene uncertain. The V end was cut by 7 bases, the J end by 0 bases, with 13 bases between. The CDR3 is 15 residues long. Germline values: CDR1 MNHNY, CDR2 SVGAGI (reference sequence). The CDR3 DNA follows: TGTGCCAGCATAAAGAACAGCGATAGCAATCAGCCCCAGCATTTT. Protein sequence: CASIKNSDSNQPQHF.

The rearrangement joins TRBV4-1 to TRBJ1-4; no reliable D call. Germline V gene data show CDR1 as MGHRA and CDR2 as YSYEKL. Trimming pared 4 bases from V and 0 bases from J, leaving 9 bases between. This CDR3 is built from 15 residues. The CDR3 DNA sequence: TGCGCCAGCAGCCGACTTATTGCAACTAATGAAAAACTGTTTTTT. This codes for CASSRLIATNEKLFF.

The V gene is TRBV5-1, the J gene TRBJ1-6, with D possibly TRBD1 on 5 matching bases. Germline CDR1 and CDR2: SGHRS and YFSETQ. There are 15 residues in the CDR3. V was clipped by 4 bases and J by 10 bases, with 18 bases between them. In nucleotides, the CDR3 is TGCGCCAGCAGCCTCCGGGACGGAGGAACGTCACCCCTCCACTTT. It codes for CASSLRDGGTSPLHF. Filled out from reference TRBV5-1 and TRBJ1-6, the complete variable domain reads KAGVTQTPRYLIKTRGQQVTLSCSPISGHRSVSWYQQTPGQGLQFLFEYFSETQRNKGNFPGRFSGRQFSNSRSEMNVSTLELGDSALYLCASSLRDGGTSPLHFGNGTRLTVT.